The rows below give T cell receptor beta chains drawn from one sample of a study of T cell responses to AZD1222 COVID-19 vaccine. The method was immunoSEQ multiplex PCR; TCRdb's version includes in-frame clones alone and lacks a portion of them. The sample contains under 170,000 clones, more than 85% of which appear only once. The specimen was peripheral blood, collected 28 days after the second AZD1222 dose. These receptor sequences come from an adult who received the AZD1222 COVID-19 vaccine. Both conserved end residues are part of each CDR3.

V gene: TRBV6-2/TRBV6-3
CDR3 protein: CASSYSFFVGDTQYF

V gene: TRBV5-5
CDR3 protein: CASSFLGGFNSPLHF

V gene: TRBV5-1
CDR3 protein: CASSLAGGQTSYEQYF

V gene: TRBV27
CDR3 protein: CASSLNWQGATGELFF

V gene: TRBV2
CDR3 protein: CASSEESYSQFF

V gene: TRBV6-5
CDR3 protein: CASSLGQSYGYTF

V gene: TRBV5-1
CDR3 protein: CASSFTGHSYEQYF

V gene: TRBV6-5
CDR3 protein: CASSYGPSGNTIYF

V gene: TRBV29-1
CDR3 protein: CSAHGLGSDTQYF

V gene: TRBV2
CDR3 protein: CASSARTKNSPLHF

V gene: TRBV7-2
CDR3 protein: CASSLASVSSYNSPLHF

V gene: TRBV7-9
CDR3 protein: CASSFRTSSPFNEQFF

V gene: TRBV5-4
CDR3 protein: CASSLVTTADGIDEQYF

V gene: TRBV4-1
CDR3 protein: CASSQGAKGTYGYTF

V gene: TRBV18
CDR3 protein: CASSRRDRASNQPQHF

V gene: TRBV25-1
CDR3 protein: CASSEVVGSNGYTF

V gene: TRBV11-3
CDR3 protein: CASSSSGFMAFF

V gene: TRBV5-1
CDR3 protein: CASSYLAGVSNEQFF

V gene: TRBV5-6
CDR3 protein: CASRRTGGSSHGYTF

V gene: TRBV12-3/TRBV12-4
CDR3 protein: CASSFPNTEAFF

V gene: TRBV29-1
CDR3 protein: CSVAPRDSTYEQYF

V gene: TRBV6-2/TRBV6-3
CDR3 protein: CASRPLAGRSYEQYF

V gene: TRBV29-1
CDR3 protein: CSVGVQENYGYTF

V gene: TRBV7-3
CDR3 protein: CASSPIQSNEQFF

V gene: TRBV7-8
CDR3 protein: CASSSHRTGHNQPQHF

V gene: TRBV11-3
CDR3 protein: CASSPRLADYYNEQFF

V gene: TRBV9
CDR3 protein: CASSVAGGNTEAFF

V gene: TRBV30
CDR3 protein: CAWSAGQGSGQPQHF

V gene: TRBV27
CDR3 protein: CASSRTGLSGNTIYF

V gene: TRBV6-5
CDR3 protein: CASSLNGYGYTF

V gene: TRBV30
CDR3 protein: CAWSVLGEVGVQQFF

V gene: TRBV5-1
CDR3 protein: CASTPRGREDTEAFF

V gene: TRBV14
CDR3 protein: CASSSNRNSPLHF

V gene: TRBV19
CDR3 protein: CASSIGQNGYTF

V gene: TRBV27
CDR3 protein: CASSLSLNSPLHF

V gene: TRBV5-6
CDR3 protein: CASSLGRGRGGYTF

V gene: TRBV7-8
CDR3 protein: CASSLGLAGEQYF

V gene: TRBV9
CDR3 protein: CASSVGQGDSPLHF

V gene: TRBV6-5
CDR3 protein: CASSYTTATNEKLFF

V gene: TRBV30
CDR3 protein: CAWSVLGTGNEQFF

V gene: TRBV29-1
CDR3 protein: CSVGTGLGEQFF